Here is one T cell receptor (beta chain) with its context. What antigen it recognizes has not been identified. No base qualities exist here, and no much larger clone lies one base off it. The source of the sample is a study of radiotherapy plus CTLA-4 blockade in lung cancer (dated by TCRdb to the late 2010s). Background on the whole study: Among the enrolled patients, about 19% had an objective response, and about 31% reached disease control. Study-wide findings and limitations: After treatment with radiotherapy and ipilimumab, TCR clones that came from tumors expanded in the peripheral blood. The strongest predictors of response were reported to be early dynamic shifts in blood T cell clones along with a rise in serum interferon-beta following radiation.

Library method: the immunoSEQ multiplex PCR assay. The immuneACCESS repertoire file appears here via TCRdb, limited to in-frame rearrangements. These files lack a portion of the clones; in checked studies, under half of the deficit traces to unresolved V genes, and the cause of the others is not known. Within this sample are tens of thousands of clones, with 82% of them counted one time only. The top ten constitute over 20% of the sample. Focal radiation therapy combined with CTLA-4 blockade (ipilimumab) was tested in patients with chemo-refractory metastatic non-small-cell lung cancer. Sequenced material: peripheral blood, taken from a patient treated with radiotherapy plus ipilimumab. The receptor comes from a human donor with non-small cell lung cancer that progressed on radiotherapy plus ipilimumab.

CDR3 protein: CASSLAGAGKQFF. In nucleotides, the sequence is TGTGCCAGCAGCTTAGCGGGAGCTGGGAAGCAGTTCTTC. The chain joins TRBV7-3 to TRBJ2-1, with 7 junctional bases fitting TRBD2. As encoded in the germline V gene, CDR1 is SGHTA while CDR2 is FQGTGA. From its cysteine to its phenylalanine, the CDR3 spans 13 amino acids. Just the 39-base CDR3 DNA is kept, in frame starting at base 1. The germline V and J ends show losses of 2 bases and 11 bases respectively, and no gene match explains 6 bases of the junction.